Reported below is one T cell receptor beta chain. The sample is drawn from a study of blood T cell repertoires in COVID-19. Repertoires were generated with immunoSEQ multiplex PCR, while TCRdb's copy carries only in-frame clones and drops some. The data show a few hundred thousand clones, approximately 85% seen once. Germline V gene lookup returns CDR1 LNHNV and CDR2 YYDKDF (reference sequence). V shed 1 base and J shed 8 bases, with 8 bases lying between them. This CDR3 spans 13 amino acids. Participant-reported clinical history was the basis for cohort assignment. The rearrangement joins TRBV15 to TRBJ1-4, with D unclear. This receptor was taken from a man aged 25 to 40 who had recovered from COVID-19. The sequencing input was PBMCs or T cells enriched from blood (not recorded which). The CDR3 region has the DNA TGTGCCACCAGCAGAGTTGTGGAGGAAAAACTGTTTTTT. It encodes CATSRVVEEKLFF.